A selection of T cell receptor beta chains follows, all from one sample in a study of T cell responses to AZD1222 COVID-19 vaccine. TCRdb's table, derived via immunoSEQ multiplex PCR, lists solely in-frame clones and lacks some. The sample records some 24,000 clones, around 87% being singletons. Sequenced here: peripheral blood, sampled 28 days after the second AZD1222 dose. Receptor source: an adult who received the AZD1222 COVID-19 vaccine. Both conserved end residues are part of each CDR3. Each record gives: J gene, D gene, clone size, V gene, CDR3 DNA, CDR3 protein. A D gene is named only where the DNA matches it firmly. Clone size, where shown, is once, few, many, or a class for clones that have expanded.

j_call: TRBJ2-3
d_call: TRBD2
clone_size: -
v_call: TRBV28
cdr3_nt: TGTGCCAGCAGTTCCCTAGCGGGAGGGGCAGATACGCAGTATTTT
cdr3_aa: CASSSLAGGADTQYF

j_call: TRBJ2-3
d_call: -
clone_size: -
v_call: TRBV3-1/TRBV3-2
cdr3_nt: TGTGCCAGCAGCCAAGATCAAGCGTCCACTAGCACAGATACGCAGTATTTT
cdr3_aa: CASSQDQASTSTDTQYF

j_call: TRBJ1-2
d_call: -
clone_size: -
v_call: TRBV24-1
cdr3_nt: TGTGCCACCAGCCACGCAGGGACCTATGGCTACACCTTC
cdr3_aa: CATSHAGTYGYTF

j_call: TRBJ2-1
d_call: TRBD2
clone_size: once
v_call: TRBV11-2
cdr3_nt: TGTGCCAGCAGCTTATCGACTAGCGGGACCCCCTCCTACAATGAGCAGTTCTTC
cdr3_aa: CASSLSTSGTPSYNEQFF

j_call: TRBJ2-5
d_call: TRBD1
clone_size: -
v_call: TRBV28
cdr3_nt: TGTGCCAGCAGTGATGCCGGGACAGGGGGCGCGCGGACCCAGTACTTC
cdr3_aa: CASSDAGTGGARTQYF

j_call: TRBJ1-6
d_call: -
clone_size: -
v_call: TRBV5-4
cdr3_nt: TGTGCCAGCAGCGTTGACAGCGAGAATTCACCCCTCCACTTT
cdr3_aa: CASSVDSENSPLHF

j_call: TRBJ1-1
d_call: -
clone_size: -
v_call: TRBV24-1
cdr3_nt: TGTGCCACCAGGGATAACGGGGATTCCACTGAAGCTTTCTTT
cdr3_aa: CATRDNGDSTEAFF

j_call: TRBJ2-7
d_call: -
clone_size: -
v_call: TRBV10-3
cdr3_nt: TGTGCCATCAGTATAGGGACGGACTTTTACGAGCAGTACTTC
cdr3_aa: CAISIGTDFYEQYF

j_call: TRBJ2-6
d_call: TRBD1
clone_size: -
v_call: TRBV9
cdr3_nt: TGTGCCAGCAGCGGTACGGGACAGGGTGCTGGGGCCAACGTCCTGACTTTC
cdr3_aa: CASSGTGQGAGANVLTF

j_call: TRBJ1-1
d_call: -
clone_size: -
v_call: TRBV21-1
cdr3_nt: TGTGCCAGCAGCATCTCGGGCAGGGGGGTTACGGAGGACACTGAAGCTTTCTTT
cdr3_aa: CASSISGRGVTEDTEAFF

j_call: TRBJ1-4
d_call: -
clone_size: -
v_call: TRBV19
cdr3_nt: TGTGCCAGTATTTCAGGGAATGAAAAACTGTTTTTT
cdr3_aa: CASISGNEKLFF

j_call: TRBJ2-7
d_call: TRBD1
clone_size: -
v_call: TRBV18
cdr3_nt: TGTGCCAGCTCACCACCATCCTTGTCGACAGGGCTGGGCTCCTACGAGCAGTACTTC
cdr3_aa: CASSPPSLSTGLGSYEQYF

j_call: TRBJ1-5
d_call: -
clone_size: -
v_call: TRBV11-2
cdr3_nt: TGTGCCAGCAGCCAGGGTTCCCACAATCAGCCCCAGCATTTT
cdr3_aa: CASSQGSHNQPQHF

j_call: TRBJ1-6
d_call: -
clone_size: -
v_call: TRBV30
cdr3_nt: TGTGCCTGGAGTGCCCCCCCGTCGGGGGTCAATAATTCACCCCTCCACTTT
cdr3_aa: CAWSAPPSGVNNSPLHF

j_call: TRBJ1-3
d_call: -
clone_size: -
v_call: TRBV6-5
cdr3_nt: TGTGCCAGCAGTTACTCGTCACACTCTGGAAACACCATATATTTT
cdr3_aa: CASSYSSHSGNTIYF

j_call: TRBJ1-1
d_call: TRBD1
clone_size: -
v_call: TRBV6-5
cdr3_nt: TGTGCCAGCAGGGACAGGCTTTTTGGGGACACTGAAGCTTTCTTT
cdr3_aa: CASRDRLFGDTEAFF

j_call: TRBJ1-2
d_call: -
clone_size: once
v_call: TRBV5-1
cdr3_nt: TGCGCCAGCAGCTTGGAGGCGGGGGACTATGGCTACACCTTC
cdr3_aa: CASSLEAGDYGYTF

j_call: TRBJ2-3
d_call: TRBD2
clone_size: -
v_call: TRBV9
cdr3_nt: TGTGCCAGCAGCGTGTCCCCGAGCGGGGGGCATGCAGATACGCAGTATTTT
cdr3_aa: CASSVSPSGGHADTQYF

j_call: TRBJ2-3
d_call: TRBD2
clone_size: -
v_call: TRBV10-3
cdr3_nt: TGTGCCATCAGTGGGACTAGCGGGGGGGCGGGCACAGATACGCAGTATTTT
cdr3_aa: CAISGTSGGAGTDTQYF

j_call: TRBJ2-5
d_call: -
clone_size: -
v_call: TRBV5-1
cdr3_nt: TGCGCCAGCAGCTCGGGTGGAGAGACCCAGTACTTC
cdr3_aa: CASSSGGETQYF

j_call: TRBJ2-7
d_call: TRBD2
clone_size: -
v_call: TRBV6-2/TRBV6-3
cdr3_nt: TGTGCCAGCAGCCGGACTAGGGCCGAGCAGTACTTC
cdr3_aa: CASSRTRAEQYF

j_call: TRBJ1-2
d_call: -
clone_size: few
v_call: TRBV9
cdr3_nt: TGTGCCAGCAGAAGGAACTATGGCTACACCTTC
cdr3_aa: CASRRNYGYTF

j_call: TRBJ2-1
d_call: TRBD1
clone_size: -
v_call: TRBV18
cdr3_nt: TGTGCCAGCTCGTTCGACAGGGGGCTAGGCAGGGATGAGCAGTTCTTC
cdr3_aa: CASSFDRGLGRDEQFF

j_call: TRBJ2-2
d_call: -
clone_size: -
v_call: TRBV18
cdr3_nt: TGTGCCAGCTCACCTACGACAGTCTTGGACACCGGGGAGCTGTTTTTT
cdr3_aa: CASSPTTVLDTGELFF

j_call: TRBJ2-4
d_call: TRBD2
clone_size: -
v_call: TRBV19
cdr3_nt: TGTGCCAGTATGGACCTAGCGGGAGAGGGTCGGAACATTCAGTACTTC
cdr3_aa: CASMDLAGEGRNIQYF

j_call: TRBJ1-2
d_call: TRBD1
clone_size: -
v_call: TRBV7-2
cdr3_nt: TGTGCCAGCAGTCGGGACAGTGGAGATTTTAGGTATGGCTACACCTTC
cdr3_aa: CASSRDSGDFRYGYTF

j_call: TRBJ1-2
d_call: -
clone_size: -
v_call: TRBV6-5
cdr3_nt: TGTGCCAGCAGTTATCCTACAGGGACTTGCTTCTTC
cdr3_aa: CASSYPTGTCFF